This is a list of T cell receptor beta chains from one sample in a study of metastatic and nonmetastatic thyroid tumors. MiXCR re-clonotyped the PCR reads for TCRdb. The table has roughly 14,000 clones, roughly 32% seen once. The sample comprised tumor tissue. Receptors originate from a female donor with papillary thyroid cancer or a benign thyroid nodule (not recorded which). Some clones in this sample may be carry-over from other donors' samples. CDR3s include the opening cysteine and the closing phenylalanine or tryptophan. The D gene is left open where the match is weak. Clone size, where shown, is once, few, many, or a class for clones that have expanded.

clone_size d_call j_call v_call cdr3_nt cdr3_aa
. . TRBJ2-1 TRBV5-6 TGTGCCAGCAGCCTCCTCGTGGGTCCGGACTCCTACAATGAGCAGTTCTTC CASSLLVGPDSYNEQFF
. . TRBJ2-1 TRBV9 TGTGCCAGCAGCGTTGGACGCTACAATGAGCAGTTCTTC CASSVGRYNEQFF
. . TRBJ1-3 TRBV18 TGTGCCAGCTCACCCCAGGATGGAAACACCATATATTTT CASSPQDGNTIYF
medium-sized TRBD2 TRBJ2-7 TRBV7-3 TGTGCCAGCAGCTTAGACGGGGGGAGCTCCTACGAGCAGTACTTC CASSLDGGSSYEQYF
medium-sized . TRBJ1-5 TRBV20-1 TGCAGTGCTTCCCATGGTAGTAGCAATCAGCCCCAGCATTTT CSASHGSSNQPQHF
. . TRBJ2-5 TRBV29-1 TGCAGCGTTAGCCGGGAGCGAGAGACCCAGTACTTC CSVSRERETQYF
. . TRBJ2-7 TRBV20-1 TGCAGTGCTAGGAACACACAAAACTACGAGCAGTACTTC CSARNTQNYEQYF
. . TRBJ2-7 TRBV10-3 TGTGCCATCAGTGACACCTACGAGCAGTACTTC CAISDTYEQYF
many . TRBJ2-1 TRBV11-2 TGTGCCAGCAGCTTAATTTCCGACTACAATGAGCAGTTCTTC CASSLISDYNEQFF
. . TRBJ1-1 TRBV11-2 TGTGCCAGCAGACAATATAAGGGGCGGACTGAAGCTTTCTTT CASRQYKGRTEAFF
many TRBD2 TRBJ2-3 TRBV19 TGTGCCAGTAGTAGACTAGCGGGCTTCCCTACAGATACGCAGTATTTT CASSRLAGFPTDTQYF
. TRBD2 TRBJ2-1 TRBV10-1 TGCGCCAGCAGTGAGGCTCTAGCGGGGCCTTACAATGAGCAGTTCTTC CASSEALAGPYNEQFF
. . TRBJ2-2 TRBV4-2 TGTGCCAGCAGTCAGAGGGACATCGGAACCGGGGAGCTGTTTTTT CASSQRDIGTGELFF
many TRBD2 TRBJ2-5 TRBV15 TGTGCCACCAGCCGTATAGCGGGGGGGCCTGGAGAGACCCAGTACTTC CATSRIAGGPGETQYF
few . TRBJ2-7 TRBV6-4 TGTGCCAGCAGTAAATCGGATCTCGGTACATACGAGCAGTACTTC CASSKSDLGTYEQYF
. TRBD2 TRBJ2-1 TRBV20-1 TGCAGTGCTGGACTAGCGGACTACAATGAGCAGTTCTTC CSAGLADYNEQFF
few . TRBJ1-1 TRBV18 TGTGCCAGCTCACCACCAGGGGTGACTGAAGCTTTCTTT CASSPPGVTEAFF
few . TRBJ1-4 TRBV6-1 TGTGCCAGCAACCTCGCCTCAACTAATGAAAAACTGTTTTTT CASNLASTNEKLFF
many TRBD1 TRBJ1-4 TRBV18 TGTGCCAGCTCGCCTTCCGTGACAGGGGGTGAAAAACTGTTTTTT CASSPSVTGGEKLFF
many . TRBJ1-2 TRBV28 TGTGCCAGCAGGCAAAGGGACTATGGCTACACCTTC CASRQRDYGYTF
medium-sized TRBD2 TRBJ2-7 TRBV6-5 TGTGCCAGCTCAACCTTGCCCCCCGGTAGCGGGGGGAGAAACGAGCAGTACTTC CASSTLPPGSGGRNEQYF
. . TRBJ2-6 TRBV11-1 TGTGCCATCAGCTTAAATCCCCGGCAAAGAGGGTCTGGGGCCAACGTCCTGACTTTC CAISLNPRQRGSGANVLTF
once TRBD1 TRBJ1-1 TRBV5-1 TGCGCCAGCAGCTCACAGGGGGCGTACACTGAAGCTTTCTTT CASSSQGAYTEAFF
. . TRBJ1-2 TRBV4-1 TGCGCCAGCAGCCAGATTTATGGCTACACCTTC CASSQIYGYTF
. . TRBJ2-7 TRBV11-2 TGTGCCAGCAGCTTAGTAGGGGACGACTCCTACGAGCAGTACTTC CASSLVGDDSYEQYF
many . TRBJ2-2 TRBV7-3 TGTGCCAGCAGCCCGACTAGGCCGAACACCGGGGAGCTGTTTTTT CASSPTRPNTGELFF
. TRBD2 TRBJ2-1 TRBV20-1 TGCAGTGCTAGTGACTTAGCGGGTAATTACAATGAGCAGTTCTTC CSASDLAGNYNEQFF
few . TRBJ1-1 TRBV6-1 TGTGCCAGCAGTGACAGGGTTTCGGCGAAGAACACTGAAGCTTTCTTT CASSDRVSAKNTEAFF
medium-sized . TRBJ2-7 TRBV2 TGTGCCAGCAGTGAAGAAGGGTGGGGCTACGAGCAGTACTTC CASSEEGWGYEQYF
many . TRBJ2-7 TRBV6-1 TGTGCCAGCGGTCGTGGGGAAGAGCAGTACTTC CASGRGEEQYF
medium-sized . TRBJ1-2 TRBV11-1 TGTGCCAGCAGCTTAGCCGGCACGTCTACTAACTATGGCTACACCTTC CASSLAGTSTNYGYTF
few TRBD1 TRBJ1-1 TRBV6-1 TGTGCCAGCAGTGAAGCGAGGGACAGGTTATATTACACTGAAGCTTTCTTT CASSEARDRLYYTEAFF
many TRBD1 TRBJ2-7 TRBV5-4 TGTGCCTTCACGCCGGGACAGGTGAACTACGAGCAGTACTTC CAFTPGQVNYEQYF
few TRBD2 TRBJ2-3 TRBV20-1 TGCAGTGCCGAACTAGCGGGAGCTCTAGATACGCAGTATTTT CSAELAGALDTQYF
. TRBD1 TRBJ2-5 TRBV24-1 TGTGCCACCAGTGATTCGACAGGGACAGAGACCCAGTACTTC CATSDSTGTETQYF
medium-sized TRBD2 TRBJ2-7 TRBV27 TGTGCCAGCAGCCGTAGCGGGGGGGAGCAGTACTTC CASSRSGGEQYF
few . TRBJ2-1 TRBV20-1 TGCAGTGCTACTGCTCCCGCCCGGAATGAGCAGCTCTTC CSATAPARNEQLF
many . TRBJ1-1 TRBV30 TGTGCCTGGAGTGAGGGGGTCCAGAACACTGAAGCTTTCTTT CAWSEGVQNTEAFF
. . TRBJ2-5 TRBV25-1 TGTGCCAGCAGCCCCTCGGGGCTCCGGCAAGAGACCCAGTACTTC CASSPSGLRQETQYF
. . TRBJ2-3 TRBV5-4 TGTGCCAGCAGCTTAGGGGGGGCCTCAGATACGCAGTATTTT CASSLGGASDTQYF
many . TRBJ1-4 TRBV7-9 TGTGCCAGCAGCGAACAAGAAAAACTGTTTTTT CASSEQEKLFF
. . TRBJ1-5 TRBV11-2 TGTGCCAGCAGCTTAGATGAGGGCGGATACCAGCATTTT CASSLDEGGYQHF
. . TRBJ2-7 TRBV18 TGTGCCAGCTCACGCGTCCAGGGTTCCTACGAGCAGTACTTC CASSRVQGSYEQYF
. . TRBJ1-4 TRBV3-1 TGTGCCAGCAGCCCCCGTACCGGGGAGGGTAATGAAAAACTGTTTTTT CASSPRTGEGNEKLFF
. TRBD2 TRBJ2-7 TRBV30 TGTGCCTGGAGTGAGAGCGGGAGGGGCGAGCAGTACTTC CAWSESGRGEQYF
. . TRBJ1-1 TRBV5-1 TGCGCCAGCAGCCCTCAGGGGCAGGGTGAAGCTTTCTTT CASSPQGQGEAFF
medium-sized TRBD1 TRBJ2-7 TRBV7-9 TGTGCCAGCAGCTTAGGACAGGGGGCCTACGAGCAGTACTTC CASSLGQGAYEQYF
. . TRBJ2-3 TRBV11-2 TGTGCCAGCAGCGTAGGGGCAGGCGGGACAGTTACGCTGTATTTT CASSVGAGGTVTLYF
. . TRBJ2-2 TRBV5-1 TGCGCCAGCAGCTTAGGAAACACCGGGGAGCTGTTTTTT CASSLGNTGELFF
many TRBD2 TRBJ2-2 TRBV28 TGTGCCAGCAGTCGGACTAGCGCGGCCGGGGAGCTGTTTTTT CASSRTSAAGELFF
few . TRBJ1-1 TRBV6-5 TGTGCCAGCAGTTATTACGTCTTGGGCACTGAAGCTTTCTTT CASSYYVLGTEAFF
. . TRBJ2-7 TRBV11-2 TGTGCCAGCAGGCTGGGATCGAACGAGCAGTACTTC CASRLGSNEQYF
few TRBD1 TRBJ1-6 TRBV2 TGTGCCAGCAGTGTCGGGACAGGTTCTTCACCCCTCCACTTT CASSVGTGSSPLHF
. . TRBJ1-3 TRBV15 TGTGCCACCAGCGGCGAGAGATCCTCTGGAAACACCATATATTTT CATSGERSSGNTIYF
. TRBD2 TRBJ2-7 TRBV5-1 TGCGCCAGCAGCTTGGACCCTAGCGGGAGATTCGAGCAGTACTTC CASSLDPSGRFEQYF
. TRBD2 TRBJ2-3 TRBV2 TGTGCCAGCAGTGAGAGCCACCGGAGACTAGCCCTCGGCCCGGATACGCAGTATTTT CASSESHRRLALGPDTQYF
. TRBD2 TRBJ2-1 TRBV7-3 TGTGCCAGCAGCTTAACGGGGACTAGCGGGATCTACAATGAGCAGTTCTTC CASSLTGTSGIYNEQFF